Listed below are T cell receptor beta chains from one sample, sequenced in a study of identical twins. TCRdb called the 5' RACE reads again in MiXCR, with one record for every CDR3 protein. The sample consists of about 790,000 distinct CDR3 sequences, about 18% of them appearing once. This sample was shared with a second study, whose subject was T cells expressing NK-cell markers.

Input material: PBMCs. The source of these receptors is a woman younger than 35 in good health. The CDR3 runs from the conserved cysteine through the conserved F or W. The D gene is left open where the match is weak. Only part of the rows carry a size: once, few, many, or a class if the clone is expanded.

J	D	V	size	CDR3	DNA
TRBJ2-1	-	TRBV5-1	once	CASSPVGGRYNEQFF	TGCGCCAGCAGCCCAGTGGGGGGGCGCTACAATGAGCAGTTCTTC
TRBJ2-1	-	TRBV3-1	-	CASSHVTGVSIHNEQFF	TGTGCCAGCAGCCATGTGACGGGGGTTAGTATTCACAATGAGCAGTTCTTC
TRBJ2-1	TRBD2	TRBV20-1	many	CSARRLAGGGEQFF	TGCAGTGCTAGACGTCTAGCGGGGGGCGGTGAGCAGTTCTTC
TRBJ2-7	-	TRBV6-1	-	CASTQGLGTYEQYF	TGTGCCAGCACCCAAGGGCTTGGGACCTACGAGCAGTACTTC
TRBJ2-1	-	TRBV5-6	few	CATLEYGGSSYNEQFF	TGTGCCACCTTGGAGTATGGGGGGAGCTCCTACAATGAGCAGTTCTTC
TRBJ2-3	-	TRBV5-1	few	CASSRTNSEYTDTQYF	TGCGCCAGCAGCCGGACTAACAGCGAATACACAGATACGCAGTATTTT
TRBJ1-4	-	TRBV7-2	-	CASSPGRGLFF	TGTGCCAGCAGCCCGGGACGGGGACTGTTTTTT
TRBJ2-1	-	TRBV5-1	-	CASSGDLYEQFF	TGCGCCAGCAGCGGGGACTTATATGAGCAGTTCTTC
TRBJ2-1	-	TRBV5-1	-	CASSPWGLARDEQFF	TGCGCCAGCAGCCCCTGGGGGTTAGCACGCGATGAGCAGTTCTTC
TRBJ2-1	-	TRBV12-3/TRBV12-4	many	CASSYQGGWGNEQFF	TGTGCCAGCAGTTACCAGGGAGGCTGGGGCAATGAGCAGTTCTTC
TRBJ2-7	TRBD1	TRBV5-1	-	CASRSTGSNEQYF	TGCGCCAGCAGGTCGACAGGGTCTAACGAGCAGTACTTC
TRBJ2-7	-	TRBV6-1	once	CATWGAQYGKQYF	TGTGCCACCTGGGGGGCCCAGTACGGCAAGCAGTACTTC
TRBJ2-7	TRBD2	TRBV7-9	-	CASSLATGEGVPYEQYF	TGTGCCAGCAGCTTAGCGACCGGGGAGGGAGTCCCCTACGAGCAGTACTTC
TRBJ2-3	TRBD2	TRBV11-2	-	CASSIRVWTSGSKYTQYF	TGTGCCAGCAGCATAAGGGTCTGGACTAGCGGTTCAAAATATACGCAGTATTTT
TRBJ2-1	-	TRBV5-1	-	CASSLSANRRNEQFF	TGCGCCAGCAGCTTGAGCGCTAATCGGCGGAATGAGCAGTTCTTC
TRBJ2-7	-	TRBV21-1	-	CASSPRSGLAVEGQYF	TGTGCCAGCAGCCCCAGGTCGGGACTAGCGGTTGAAGGGCAGTACTTC
TRBJ1-1	TRBD1	TRBV7-2	-	CASSLWTGAEAFF	TGTGCCAGCAGCTTGTGGACAGGGGCTGAAGCTTTCTTT
TRBJ2-7	-	TRBV12-3/TRBV12-4	few	CASSFGAVHEQYF	TGTGCCAGCAGTTTCGGCGCCGTCCACGAGCAGTACTTC
TRBJ2-1	TRBD2	TRBV10-3	few	CAIRSGTSGPNEQFF	TGTGCCATCAGATCCGGGACTAGCGGGCCCAATGAGCAGTTCTTC
TRBJ1-2	-	TRBV20-1	few	CSARDRALYGYTF	TGCAGTGCTAGAGACCGTGCACTGTATGGCTACACCTTC
TRBJ2-2	-	TRBV7-7	few	CASSLVTANTGELFF	TGTGCTAGCAGCTTAGTGACAGCGAACACCGGGGAGCTGTTTTTT
TRBJ1-1	-	TRBV29-1	-	CSVERGNGGGEAFF	TGCAGCGTTGAACGAGGGAACGGCGGGGGTGAAGCTTTCTTT
TRBJ1-1	-	TRBV5-1	few	CASKGTLNTEAFF	TGCGCCAGCAAAGGAACTCTGAACACTGAAGCTTTCTTT
TRBJ2-6	-	TRBV6-5	many	CASSYSTGANVLTF	TGTGCCAGCAGTTACTCGACTGGGGCCAACGTCCTGACTTTC
TRBJ1-3	-	TRBV12-3/TRBV12-4	-	CASILTGFAGNTIYF	TGTGCCAGCATCCTCACAGGGTTCGCCGGAAACACCATATATTTT